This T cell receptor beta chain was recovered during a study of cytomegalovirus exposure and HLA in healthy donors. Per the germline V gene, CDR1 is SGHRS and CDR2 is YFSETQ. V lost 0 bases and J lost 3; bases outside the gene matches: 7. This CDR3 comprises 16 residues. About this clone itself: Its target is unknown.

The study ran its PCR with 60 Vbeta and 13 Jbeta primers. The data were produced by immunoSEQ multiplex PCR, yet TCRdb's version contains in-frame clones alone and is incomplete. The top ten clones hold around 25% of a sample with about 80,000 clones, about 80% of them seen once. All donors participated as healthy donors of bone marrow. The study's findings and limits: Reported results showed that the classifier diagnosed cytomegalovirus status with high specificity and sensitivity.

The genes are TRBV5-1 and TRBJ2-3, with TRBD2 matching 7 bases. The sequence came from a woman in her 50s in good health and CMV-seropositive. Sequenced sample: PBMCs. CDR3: CASSLGASGLTDTQYF. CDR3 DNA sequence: TGCGCCAGCAGCTTGGGTGCTAGCGGTCTTACAGATACGCAGTATTTT.